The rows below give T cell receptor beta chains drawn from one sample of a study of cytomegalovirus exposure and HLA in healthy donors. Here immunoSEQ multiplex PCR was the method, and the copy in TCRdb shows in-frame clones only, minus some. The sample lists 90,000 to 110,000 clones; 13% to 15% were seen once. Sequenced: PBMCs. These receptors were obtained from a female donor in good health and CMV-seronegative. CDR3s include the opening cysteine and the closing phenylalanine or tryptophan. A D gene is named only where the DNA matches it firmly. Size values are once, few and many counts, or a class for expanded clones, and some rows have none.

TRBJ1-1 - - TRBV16 TGTGCCAGCAGCCAATATGGACAGATAAGAGAAGCTTTCTTT CASSQYGQIREAFF
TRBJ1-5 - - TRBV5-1 TGCGCCAGCAGCTTGGTGGGGGGGAATCAGCCCCAGCATTTT CASSLVGGNQPQHF
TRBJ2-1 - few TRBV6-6 TGTGCCAGCAAAACAAACAATGAGCAGTTCTTC CASKTNNEQFF
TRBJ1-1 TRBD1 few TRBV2 TGTGCCAGCAGAACAGGGGCCGGGATGAACACTGAAGCTTTCTTT CASRTGAGMNTEAFF
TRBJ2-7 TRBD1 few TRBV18 TGTGCCAGCTCAAGCTCCGGGACAGGAAAGTACGAGCAGTACTTC CASSSSGTGKYEQYF
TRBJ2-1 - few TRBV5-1 TGCGCCAGCAGCTCCACTAGGAATGAGCAGTTCTTC CASSSTRNEQFF
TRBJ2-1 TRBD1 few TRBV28 TGTGCCAGCGCCCCCCGGGACAGGGGTTACGATGAGCAGTTCTTC CASAPRDRGYDEQFF
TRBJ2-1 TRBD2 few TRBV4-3 TGCGCCAGCAGCCAAGGGGTTACGCGGGGGGCCGTCGATGAGCAGTTCTTC CASSQGVTRGAVDEQFF
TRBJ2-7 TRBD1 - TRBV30 TGTGCCTGGAGTCTAGGCGGGACAGGGAACTACGAGCAGTACTTC CAWSLGGTGNYEQYF
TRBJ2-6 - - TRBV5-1 TGCGCCAGCAGCTTGCGGAGCGCCCACTACGGGGCCAACGTCCTGACTTTC CASSLRSAHYGANVLTF
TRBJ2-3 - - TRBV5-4 TGTGCCAGCAGCTTCTTGTCCCCCTCTACAGATACGCAGTATTTT CASSFLSPSTDTQYF
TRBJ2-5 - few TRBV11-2 TGTGCCAGCAGCTTAACAAAGACCCAGTACTTC CASSLTKTQYF
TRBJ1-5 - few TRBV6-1 TGTGCCAGCAGTGAAGGGCTGTGGGGGCTCCACAATCAGCCCCAGCATTTT CASSEGLWGLHNQPQHF
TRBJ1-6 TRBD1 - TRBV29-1 TGCAGCGCCGGGACAGGGGGGGATTCACCCCTCCACTTT CSAGTGGDSPLHF
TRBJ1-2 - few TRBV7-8 TGTGCCAGCAGCCCATTTCTCAACAGGAACCAGGAAAGGTCATCCTATGGCTACACCTTC CASSPFLNRNQERSSYGYTF
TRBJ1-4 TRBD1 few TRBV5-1 TGCGCCAGCAGCCTTGTAGGGACAGGGAATGAAAAACTGTTTTTT CASSLVGTGNEKLFF
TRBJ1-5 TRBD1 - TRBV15 TGTGCCACCAGCAGGGAACAGGGGGGAGAGCCCCAGCATTTT CATSREQGGEPQHF
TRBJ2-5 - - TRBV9 TGTGCCAGCAGCGCCAGTGCGAGGCCTACGGAGACCCAGTACTTC CASSASARPTETQYF
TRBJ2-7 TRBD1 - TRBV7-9 TGTGCCAGCAGCCCACCGGGACAGGGTTACTACGAGCAGTACTTC CASSPPGQGYYEQYF
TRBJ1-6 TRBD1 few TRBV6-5 TGTGCCAGCAGTTACTTAAGTGGGACAGACGATTCACCCCTCCACTTT CASSYLSGTDDSPLHF
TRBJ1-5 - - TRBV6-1 TGTGCCAGCAGGGCACCCATTAGCAATCAGCCCCAGCATTTT CASRAPISNQPQHF
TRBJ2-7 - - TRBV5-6 TGTGCCAGCAGCTTTGGCTCCCTAGGGGGCTACGAGCAGTACTTC CASSFGSLGGYEQYF
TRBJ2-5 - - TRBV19 TGTGCCAGTAGTATAATGGGGGCTGTCCGGGAGACCCAGTACTTC CASSIMGAVRETQYF
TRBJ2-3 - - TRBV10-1 TGCGCCAGCAGTGAGTCCGGTCGGTTGAACACAGATACGCAGTATTTT CASSESGRLNTDTQYF
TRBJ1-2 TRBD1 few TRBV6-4 TGTGCCAGCAGGAAAGAGGGACAGGGAGTCTATGGCTACACCTTC CASRKEGQGVYGYTF
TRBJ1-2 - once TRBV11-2 TGTGCCAGCAGCTTAAATGGCGGCCGCCCGGCCTTC CASSLNGGRPAF
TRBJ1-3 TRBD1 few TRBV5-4 TGTGCCAGCAGCAAGACAGGGTCTGGAAACACCATATATTTT CASSKTGSGNTIYF
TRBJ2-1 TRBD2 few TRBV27 TGTGCCAGCAGGGCACTAGCGGGGGGGACCCTTGAGTTCTTC CASRALAGGTLEFF
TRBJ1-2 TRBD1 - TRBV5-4 TGTGCCAGCAGCGCGGACAGGGACTATGGCTACACCTTC CASSADRDYGYTF
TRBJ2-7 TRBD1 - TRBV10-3 TGTGCCGCCCGGGACAGCGACTACGAGCAGTACTTC CAARDSDYEQYF
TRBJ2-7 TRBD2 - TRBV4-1 TGCGCCAGCAGCCAAGGCCGGCTAGCGGGGAGCTACGAGCAGTACTTC CASSQGRLAGSYEQYF
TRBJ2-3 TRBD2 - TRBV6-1 TGTGCCAGCAGAGAAAGGGCTAGCGGGGGGGCCTATGATACGCAGTATTTT CASRERASGGAYDTQYF
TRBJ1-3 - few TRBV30 TGTGCCTGGAGCGGGACTCCATCGTCCGACAGAGCCCTAATTTACTCTGGAAACACCATATATTTT CAWSGTPSSDRALIYSGNTIYF
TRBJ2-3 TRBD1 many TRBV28 TGTGCCAGCTCGCAGGACAGGCCCACAGATACGCAGTATTTT CASSQDRPTDTQYF
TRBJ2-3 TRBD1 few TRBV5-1 TGCGCCAGCAGCGCCACCCGGGACAGGGAAACAGATACGCAGTATTTT CASSATRDRETDTQYF
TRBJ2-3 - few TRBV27 TGTGCCAGCAGTTTAAACTTCATTGATACGCAGTATTTT CASSLNFIDTQYF
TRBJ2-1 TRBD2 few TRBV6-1 TGTGCCAGCAGTGCACCCCTAGCGTGGGAGGGGTATGAGCAGTTCTTC CASSAPLAWEGYEQFF
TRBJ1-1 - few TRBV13 TGTGCCAGCAGCCCAGAGGACGTGGGGGCGCGAACTGAAGCTTTCTTT CASSPEDVGARTEAFF
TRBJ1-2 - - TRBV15 TGTGCCACCAGCAGAGAGTCTTTTGGCTACACCTTC CATSRESFGYTF
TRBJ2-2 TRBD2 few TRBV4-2 TGTGCCAGCAGCCCCGACTATTGGCGGGAGTTCTACACCGGGGAGCTGTTTTTT CASSPDYWREFYTGELFF
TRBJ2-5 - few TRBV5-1 TGCGCCAGCAGCTTGGGGACAGAAGAGACCCAGTACTTC CASSLGTEETQYF
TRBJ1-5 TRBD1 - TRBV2 TGTGCCACACCTTCGGGACAGGCATTTCGCAATCAGCCCCAGCATTTT CATPSGQAFRNQPQHF
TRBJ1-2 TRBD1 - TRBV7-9 TGTGCCAGCAGCCGAGGACAGGGGGGTGGCTACACCTTC CASSRGQGGGYTF
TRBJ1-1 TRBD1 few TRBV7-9 TGTGCCAGCAGCCCCCCGAGGACAGGAGGCGACACTGAAGCTTTCTTT CASSPPRTGGDTEAFF
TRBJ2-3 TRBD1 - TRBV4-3 TGCGCCAGCAGCCAAGAGACAGGGCATAGCACAGATACGCAGTATTTT CASSQETGHSTDTQYF